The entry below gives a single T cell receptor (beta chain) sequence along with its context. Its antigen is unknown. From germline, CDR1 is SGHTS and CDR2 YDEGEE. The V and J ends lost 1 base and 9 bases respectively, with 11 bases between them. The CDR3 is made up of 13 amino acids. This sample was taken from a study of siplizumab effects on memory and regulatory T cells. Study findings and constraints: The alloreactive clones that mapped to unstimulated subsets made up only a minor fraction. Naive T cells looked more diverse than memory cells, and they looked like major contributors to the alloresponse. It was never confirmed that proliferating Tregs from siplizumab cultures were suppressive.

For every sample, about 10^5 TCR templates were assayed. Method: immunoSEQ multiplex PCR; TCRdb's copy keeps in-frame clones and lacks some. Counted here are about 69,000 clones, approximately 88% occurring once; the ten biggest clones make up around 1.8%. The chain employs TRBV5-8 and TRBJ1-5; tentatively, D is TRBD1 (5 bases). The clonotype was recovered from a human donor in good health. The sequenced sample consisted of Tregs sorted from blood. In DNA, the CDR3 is TGTGCCAGCAGCTTGCGGGGGGATCGGCCCCAGCATTTT. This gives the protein CASSLRGDRPQHF.